The following is a T cell receptor beta chain sequence with its context. What it recognizes is unknown. Clones were read by immunoSEQ multiplex PCR, and TCRdb kept only the in-frame ones, dropping some. This table has 13,000 to 15,000 clones, 85% to 90% appearing once. These data originate in a study of OX40 agonist ivuxolimab in advanced cancers. Study summary: The patients received ivuxolimab by intravenous route every 2 weeks at 0.01 to 10 mg/kg. Under the entry rules, prior anti-PD-1, anti-PD-L1 or anti-CTLA-4 therapy was allowed, and roughly 39% had some. Findings and limits, study-wide: CD4+ and CD8+ blood T cells expanded clonally by week 6 at 0.1 to 3.0 mg/kg.

The CDR3 length is 15 residues. CDR1 is SGHDT, CDR2 YYEEEE, per germline. Trimming removed 2 bases at V and 1 base at J, with 11 bases between. The gene calls are TRBV5-6 and TRBJ2-3, with D maybe TRBD1 (6 bases). The sequences come from CD4+ or CD8+ T cells sorted from blood, collected in a trial of the OX40 agonist ivuxolimab. The sequence was obtained from an adult with an advanced solid tumor such as melanoma, head and neck, liver or kidney cancer. CDR3 DNA sequence: TGTGCCAGCAGCTTAAGCAGGGGTCGCACAGATACGCAGTATTTT. Translation: CASSLSRGRTDTQYF.